This T cell receptor (beta chain) stems from a study of patients and donors after allogeneic stem cell transplantation. Each CDR3 protein is one row after TCRdb ran MiXCR on the RT-PCR reads. The table records hundreds of thousands of distinct CDR3 sequences, around 41% of them present only once. Sequencing input: blood, either unsorted or a sorted T cell fraction (not recorded which). This clonotype was sampled from a human donor who was either an allogeneic HSCT recipient or a stem cell or donor lymphocyte infusion donor (not recorded which). It is not recorded whose cells these are; they may come from a transplant donor.

The DNA for the CDR3 is TGTGCCAGCAGGGGACAGGAAAACTACAATGAGCAGTTCTTC. Translation: CASRGQENYNEQFF. The chain combines TRBV25-1 with TRBJ2-1, with 8 bases lining up with TRBD1. CDR1 MGHDK and CDR2 SYGVNS come from the germline V gene. The CDR3 loop spans 14 amino acids. V shed 6 bases, J shed 3 bases, and the junction held 4 bases outside the gene matches.